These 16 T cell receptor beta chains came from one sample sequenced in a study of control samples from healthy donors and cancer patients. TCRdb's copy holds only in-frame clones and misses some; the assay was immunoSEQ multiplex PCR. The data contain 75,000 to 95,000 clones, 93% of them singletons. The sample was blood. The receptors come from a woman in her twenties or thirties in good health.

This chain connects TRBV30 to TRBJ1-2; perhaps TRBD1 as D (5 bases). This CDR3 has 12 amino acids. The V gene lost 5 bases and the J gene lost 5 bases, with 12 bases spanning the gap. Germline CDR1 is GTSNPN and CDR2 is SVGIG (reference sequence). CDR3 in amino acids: CAWDPWGYGYTF. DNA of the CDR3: TGTGCCTGGGACCCCTGGGGGTATGGCTACACCTTC. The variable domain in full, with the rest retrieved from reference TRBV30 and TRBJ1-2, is SQTIHQWPATLVQPVGSPLSLECTVEGTSNPNLYWYRQAAGRGLQLLFYSVGIGQISSEVPQNLSASRPQDRQFILSSKKLLLSDSGFYLCAWDPWGYGYTFGSGTRLTVV.

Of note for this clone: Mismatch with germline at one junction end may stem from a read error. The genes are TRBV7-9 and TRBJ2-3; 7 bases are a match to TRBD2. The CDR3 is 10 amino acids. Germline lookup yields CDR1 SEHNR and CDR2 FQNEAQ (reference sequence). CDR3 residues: CAWGGDTQYF. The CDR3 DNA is TGCGCTTGGGGGGGAGATACGCAGTATTTT.

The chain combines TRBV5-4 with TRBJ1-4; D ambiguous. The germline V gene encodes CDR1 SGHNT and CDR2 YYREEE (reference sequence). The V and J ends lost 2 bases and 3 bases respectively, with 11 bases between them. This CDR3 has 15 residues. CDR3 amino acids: CASSFGSGSNEKLFF. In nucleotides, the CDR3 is TGTGCCAGCAGCTTCGGATCAGGTTCTAATGAAAAACTGTTTTTT.

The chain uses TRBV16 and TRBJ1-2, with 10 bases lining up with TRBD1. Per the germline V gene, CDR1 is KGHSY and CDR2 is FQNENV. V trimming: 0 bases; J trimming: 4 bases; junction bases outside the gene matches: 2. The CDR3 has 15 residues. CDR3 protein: CASSQSTGGGYGYTF. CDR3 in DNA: TGTGCCAGCAGCCAATCGACAGGGGGCGGCTATGGCTACACCTTC.

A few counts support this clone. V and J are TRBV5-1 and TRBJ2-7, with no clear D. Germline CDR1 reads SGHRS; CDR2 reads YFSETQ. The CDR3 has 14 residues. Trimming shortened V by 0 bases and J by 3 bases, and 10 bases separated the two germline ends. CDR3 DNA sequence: TGCGCCAGCAGCTTGGGGTTAGGAATCTACGAGCAGTACTTC. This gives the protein CASSLGLGIYEQYF. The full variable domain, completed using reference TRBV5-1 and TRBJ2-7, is KAGVTQTPRYLIKTRGQQVTLSCSPISGHRSVSWYQQTPGQGLQFLFEYFSETQRNKGNFPGRFSGRQFSNSRSEMNVSTLELGDSALYLCASSLGLGIYEQYFGPGTRLTVT.

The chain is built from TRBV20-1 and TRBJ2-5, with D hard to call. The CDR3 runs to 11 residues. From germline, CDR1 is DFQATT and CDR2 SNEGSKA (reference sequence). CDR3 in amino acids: CSPGRRETQYF. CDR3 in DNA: TGCAGCCCCGGCCGCCGGGAGACCCAGTACTTC.

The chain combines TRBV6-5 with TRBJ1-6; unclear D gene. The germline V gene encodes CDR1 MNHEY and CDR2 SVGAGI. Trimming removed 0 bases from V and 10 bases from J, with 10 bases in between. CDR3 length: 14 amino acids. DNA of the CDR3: TGTGCCAGCAGTTACTCTGAAGGGATATCACCCCTCCACTTT. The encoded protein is CASSYSEGISPLHF.

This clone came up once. CDR3 protein: CASSLVGFRTEAFF. In DNA, the CDR3 is TGTGCCAGCAGCTTGGTCGGATTTCGGACTGAAGCTTTCTTT. V is TRBV5-5 and J is TRBJ1-1; D remains unclear. The V end lost 0 bases, the J end lost 5 bases, and 11 bases lay between the germline ends. Per the germline V gene, CDR1 is SGHKS and CDR2 is YYEKEE (reference sequence). The CDR3 is 14 residues long.

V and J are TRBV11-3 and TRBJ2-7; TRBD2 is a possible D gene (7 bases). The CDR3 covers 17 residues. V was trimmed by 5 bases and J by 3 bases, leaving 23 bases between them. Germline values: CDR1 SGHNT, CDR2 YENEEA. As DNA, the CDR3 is TGTGCCAGCAGCATCAGAGAGGGGGGGAAAGGGGACTACGAGCAGTACTTC. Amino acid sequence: CASSIREGGKGDYEQYF.

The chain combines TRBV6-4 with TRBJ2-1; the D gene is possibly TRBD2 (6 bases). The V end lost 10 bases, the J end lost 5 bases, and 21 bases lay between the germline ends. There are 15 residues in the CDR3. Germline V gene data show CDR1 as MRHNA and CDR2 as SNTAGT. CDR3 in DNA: TGTGCCACCAGCCCTTTGCGGGAAAACCACAATGAGCAGTTCTTC. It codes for CATSPLRENHNEQFF.

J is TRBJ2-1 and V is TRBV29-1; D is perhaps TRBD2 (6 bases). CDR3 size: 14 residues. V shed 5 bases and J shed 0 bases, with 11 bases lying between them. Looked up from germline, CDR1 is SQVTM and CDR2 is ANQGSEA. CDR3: CSVRAGSSYNEQFF. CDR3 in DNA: TGCAGCGTTCGGGCGGGGAGCTCCTACAATGAGCAGTTCTTC.

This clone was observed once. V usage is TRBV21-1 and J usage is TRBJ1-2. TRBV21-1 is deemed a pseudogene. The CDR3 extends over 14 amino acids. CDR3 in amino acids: CASSKEEGGNGYTF. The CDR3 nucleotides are TGTGCCAGCAGCAAGGAGGAGGGGGGGAATGGCTACACCTTC.

In DNA, the CDR3 is TGTGCCAGCAGCCCCTTTCCCCGGGGGCAGGGTGGCTACACCTTC. It is translated as CASSPFPRGQGGYTF. The V call is TRBV7-3, the J call TRBJ1-2, with D maybe TRBD1 (6 bases). The germline V and J ends were trimmed by 5 bases and 7 bases, with 20 bases remaining between them. Germline CDR1 SGHTA, CDR2 FQGTGA. This CDR3 has 15 amino acids. Using reference TRBV7-3 and TRBJ1-2 for the parts outside the CDR3, the full variable domain is GAGVSQTPSNKVTEKGKYVELRCDPISGHTALYWYRQSLGQGPEFLIYFQGTGAADDSGLPNDRFFAVRPEGSVSTLKIQRTERGDSAVYLCASSPFPRGQGGYTFGSGTRLTVV.

The CDR3 spells CASSEGQGGTGELFF. Here the CDR3 DNA reads TGTGCCAGCAGCGAAGGACAGGGAGGGACCGGGGAGCTGTTTTTT. This chain links TRBV4-2 with TRBJ2-2, with a possible D match to TRBD1 (8 bases). CDR1 is LGHNA and CDR2 is YNFKEQ in the germline V gene. V lost 5 bases and J 5 bases, leaving 15 bases between the germline ends. The CDR3 has 15 residues.

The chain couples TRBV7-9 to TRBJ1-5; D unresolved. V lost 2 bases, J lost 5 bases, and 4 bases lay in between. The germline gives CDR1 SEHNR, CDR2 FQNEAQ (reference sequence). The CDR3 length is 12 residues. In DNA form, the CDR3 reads TGTGCCAGCAGCTTAACGGATCAGCCCCAGCATTTT. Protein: CASSLTDQPQHF.

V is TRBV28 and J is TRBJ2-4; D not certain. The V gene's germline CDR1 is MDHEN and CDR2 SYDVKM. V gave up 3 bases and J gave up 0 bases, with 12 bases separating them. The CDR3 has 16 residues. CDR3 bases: TGTGCCAGCAGTTTTCGCTTAATGTTAGCCAAAAACATTCAGTACTTC. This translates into CASSFRLMLAKNIQYF. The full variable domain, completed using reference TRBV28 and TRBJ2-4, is DVKVTQSSRYLVKRTGEKVFLECVQDMDHENMFWYRQDPGLGLRLIYFSYDVKMKEKGDIPEGYSVSREKKERFSLILESASTNQTSMYLCASSFRLMLAKNIQYFGAGTRLSVL.